Sequencing of this T cell receptor beta chain was carried out in a study of CD8 T cells in ankylosing spondylitis. General study results and limits: A motif in TCR beta, a set of eight highly homologous variants, appeared characteristic of ankylosing spondylitis blood.

There are a few counts of this clonotype. Its antigen is not identified. Each CDR3 protein is one row after TCRdb ran MiXCR on the 5' RACE reads. The data show under 950,000 distinct CDR3 sequences, roughly 19% seen once. Sequencing was carried out using blood, either unsorted or a sorted T cell fraction (not recorded which). This sequence originates from a male donor with ankylosing spondylitis.

The CDR3 coding sequence is TGTGCCAGAAAACAGGGGGCGAAGGATCAGCCCCAGCATTTT. This gives the protein CARKQGAKDQPQHF. The J gene is TRBJ1-5, the V gene TRBV11-3; TRBD1 matches 9 bases. V shed 9 bases and J 5 bases; nucleotides not matched to a gene: 8. Germline assignment: CDR1 SGHNT and CDR2 YENEEA. This CDR3 comprises 14 residues.